Below, one T cell receptor beta chain is given with its context. Its cognate antigen is unknown. The CDR3 has 12 amino acids. The V end lost 3 bases, the J end lost 12 bases, and 12 bases lay between the germline ends. CDR1 WSHSY and CDR2 SAAADI come from the germline V gene. This record belongs to a study of blood T cells in healthy people across ages. General study results and limits: It was not known whether donors were CMV positive (a possible confounder of expanded clonotype changes). There were more naive CD4+ cells and higher diversity in long-lived donors than in aged donors.

Sample-barcoded 5' priming and a J-beta primer mix drove a second PCR of roughly 7 to 11 cycles. Each cDNA molecule, via a template-switch adaptor with 12 random nucleotides, was tagged. Each CDR3 protein is one row after TCRdb ran MiXCR on the 5' RACE reads. The table shows roughly 1.5 million distinct CDR3 sequences, with 35% to 45% occurring only once. Sequenced material: blood. The chain has TRBV10-2 and TRBJ2-1, with D perhaps matching TRBD1 (5 bases). The receptor comes from a woman aged 18-35 years in good health. This chain's CDR3 is CASSDNGHGQFF. CDR3 DNA: TGCGCCAGCAGTGATAACGGACATGGGCAGTTCTTC.